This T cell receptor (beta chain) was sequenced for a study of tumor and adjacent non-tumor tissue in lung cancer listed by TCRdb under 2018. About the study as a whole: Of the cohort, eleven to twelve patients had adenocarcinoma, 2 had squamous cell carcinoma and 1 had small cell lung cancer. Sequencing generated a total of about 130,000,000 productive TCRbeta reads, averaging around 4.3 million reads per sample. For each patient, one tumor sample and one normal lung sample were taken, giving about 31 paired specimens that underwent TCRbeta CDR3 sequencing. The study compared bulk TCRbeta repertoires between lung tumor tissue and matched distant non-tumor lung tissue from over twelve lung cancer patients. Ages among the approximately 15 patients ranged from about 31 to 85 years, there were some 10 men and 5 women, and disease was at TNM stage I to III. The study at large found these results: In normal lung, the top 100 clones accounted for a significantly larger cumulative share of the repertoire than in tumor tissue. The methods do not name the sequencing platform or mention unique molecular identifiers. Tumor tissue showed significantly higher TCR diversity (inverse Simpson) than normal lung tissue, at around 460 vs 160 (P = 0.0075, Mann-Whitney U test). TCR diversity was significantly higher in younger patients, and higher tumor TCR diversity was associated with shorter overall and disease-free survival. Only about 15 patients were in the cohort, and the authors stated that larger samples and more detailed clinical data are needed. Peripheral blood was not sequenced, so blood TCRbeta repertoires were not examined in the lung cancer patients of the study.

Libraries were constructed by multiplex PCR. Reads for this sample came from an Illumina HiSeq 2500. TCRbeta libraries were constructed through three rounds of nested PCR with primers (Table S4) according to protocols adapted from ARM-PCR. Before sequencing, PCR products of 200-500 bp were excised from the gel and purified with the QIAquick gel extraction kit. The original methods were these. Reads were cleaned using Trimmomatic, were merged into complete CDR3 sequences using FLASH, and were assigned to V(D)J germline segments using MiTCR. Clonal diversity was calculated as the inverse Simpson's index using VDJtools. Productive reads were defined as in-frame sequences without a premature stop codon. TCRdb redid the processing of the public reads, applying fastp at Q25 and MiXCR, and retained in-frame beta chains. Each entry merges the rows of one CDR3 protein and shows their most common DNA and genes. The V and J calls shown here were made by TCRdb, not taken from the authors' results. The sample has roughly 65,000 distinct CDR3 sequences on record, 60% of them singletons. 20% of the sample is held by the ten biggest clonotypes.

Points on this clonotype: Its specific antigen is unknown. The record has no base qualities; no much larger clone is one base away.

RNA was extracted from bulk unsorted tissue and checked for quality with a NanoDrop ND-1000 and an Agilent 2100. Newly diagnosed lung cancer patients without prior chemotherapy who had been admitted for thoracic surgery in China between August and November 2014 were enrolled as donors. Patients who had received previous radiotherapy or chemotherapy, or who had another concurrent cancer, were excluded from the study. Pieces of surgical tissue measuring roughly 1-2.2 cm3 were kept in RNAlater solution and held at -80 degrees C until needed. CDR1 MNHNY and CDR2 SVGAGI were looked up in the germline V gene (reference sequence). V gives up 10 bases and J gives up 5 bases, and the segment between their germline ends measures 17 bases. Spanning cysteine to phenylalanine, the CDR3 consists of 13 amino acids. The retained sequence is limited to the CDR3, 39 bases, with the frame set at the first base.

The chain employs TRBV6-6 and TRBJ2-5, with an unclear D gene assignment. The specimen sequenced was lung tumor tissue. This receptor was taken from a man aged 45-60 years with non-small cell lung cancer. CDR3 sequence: CANNPGIGETQYF. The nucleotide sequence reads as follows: TGTGCCAACAACCCAGGAATCGGGGAGACCCAGTACTTC.